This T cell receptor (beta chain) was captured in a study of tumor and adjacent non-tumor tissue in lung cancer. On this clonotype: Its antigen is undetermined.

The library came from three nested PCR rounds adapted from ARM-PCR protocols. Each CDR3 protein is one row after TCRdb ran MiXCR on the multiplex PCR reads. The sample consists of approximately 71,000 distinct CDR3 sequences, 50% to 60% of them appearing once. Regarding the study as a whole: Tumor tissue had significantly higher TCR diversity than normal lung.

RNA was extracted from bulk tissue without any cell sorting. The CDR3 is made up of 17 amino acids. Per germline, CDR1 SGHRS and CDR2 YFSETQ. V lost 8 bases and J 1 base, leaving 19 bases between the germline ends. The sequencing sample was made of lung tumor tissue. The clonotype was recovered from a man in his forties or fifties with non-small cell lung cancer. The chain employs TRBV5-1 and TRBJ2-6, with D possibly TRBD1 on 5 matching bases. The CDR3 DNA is TGCGCCAGGAGCCTGGAGTATCAGGGATCTGGGGCCAACGTCCTGACTTTC. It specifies CARSLEYQGSGANVLTF. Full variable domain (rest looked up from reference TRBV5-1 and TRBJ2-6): KAGVTQTPRYLIKTRGQQVTLSCSPISGHRSVSWYQQTPGQGLQFLFEYFSETQRNKGNFPGRFSGRQFSNSRSEMNVSTLELGDSALYLCARSLEYQGSGANVLTFGAGSRLTVL.